Each of the 18 T cell receptor beta chains below was sequenced from the same sample in a study of T cells after yellow fever vaccination. One entry per CDR3 protein results from TCRdb running MiXCR on the 5' RACE reads. Of 160,000 or so distinct CDR3 sequences in the sample, around 7% are singletons; the top ten hold 2.5%. The source was CD4+ T cells sorted from PBMCs, collected about 5 days after the first yellow fever vaccination. All receptors come from a man younger than 30 who received the YFV17D yellow fever vaccine.

This clonotype was seen repeatedly, ten times or more. The rearrangement uses TRBV20-1 and TRBJ2-1; D might be TRBD1 or TRBD2, each matching 5 bases. The CDR3 covers 12 residues. Germline V CDR1 and CDR2: DFQATT, SNEGSKA (reference sequence). Trimming took 1 base from V and 9 from J, leaving 10 bases between them. DNA of the CDR3: TGCAGTGCTAGAGGGGGACGGGTTGAGCAGTTCTTC. Translated, it gives CSARGGRVEQFF.

This clonotype appeared a few times. The chain has TRBV4-1 and TRBJ2-3, with TRBD1 as a possible D gene (5 bases). Germline V gene lookup returns CDR1 MGHRA and CDR2 YSYEKL. This CDR3 spans 13 amino acids. Trimming cost V 3 bases and J 5 bases, with 9 bases left between them. CDR3 loop: CASSQPDRDTQYF. The CDR3 DNA reads TGCGCCAGCAGCCAGCCCGACAGAGATACGCAGTATTTT.

At least ten counts were recorded for this clonotype. The gene calls are TRBV5-1 and TRBJ2-3; D is uncertain. There are 14 residues in the CDR3. Germline loops: CDR1 SGHRS, CDR2 YFSETQ. The ends were cut back, 4 bases at V and 4 bases at J, with 13 bases in the middle. The CDR3 nucleotides read TGCGCCAGCAGCCTCGGGCTAGACGCAGATACGCAGTATTTT. Protein: CASSLGLDADTQYF.

The V call is TRBV3-1, the J call TRBJ1-5; D is possibly TRBD1 (5 bases). Germline values: CDR1 LGHDT, CDR2 YNNKEL (reference sequence). This CDR3 has 15 residues. The V end was cut by 4 bases, the J end by 5 bases, with 15 bases between. CDR3 amino acids: CASSPARGLHQPQHF. The CDR3, as DNA: TGTGCCAGCAGCCCCGCCCGGGGGTTGCATCAGCCCCAGCATTTT.

The chain carries TRBV20-1 and TRBJ2-1; weak D call: TRBD2 (7 bases). Germline lookup yields CDR1 DFQATT and CDR2 SNEGSKA (reference sequence). Trimming pared 5 bases from V and 9 bases from J, leaving 14 bases between. The CDR3 covers 12 residues. The CDR3 coding sequence is TGCAGTGCTGAGGGGGGGGCGGGTGAGCAGTTCTTC. Its protein is CSAEGGAGEQFF.

This clonotype was recorded many times. The chain recombines TRBV5-1 with TRBJ2-2; D not resolved. Germline CDR1 SGHRS, CDR2 YFSETQ. This CDR3 spans 14 amino acids. The germline V and J ends were trimmed by 5 bases and 6 bases, with 14 bases remaining between them. Here the CDR3 reads CASRIQITAGELFF. For the CDR3, the DNA is TGCGCCAGCAGGATTCAGATCACTGCCGGGGAGCTGTTTTTT.

This clonotype came up many times. The J gene is TRBJ2-1, the V gene TRBV9; D might be TRBD1 (6 bases). Trimming cost V 0 bases and J 1 base, with 8 bases left between them. Germline V gives CDR1 SGDLS, CDR2 YYNGEE. The CDR3 sequence is 15 residues long. The CDR3 DNA sequence: TGTGCCAGCAGCGTAGCAGGGGCGTCCTACAATGAGCAGTTCTTC. Amino acid sequence: CASSVAGASYNEQFF.

Ten or more counts support this clonotype. The rearrangement uses TRBV29-1 and TRBJ2-1, with TRBD2 matching over 14 bases. The trim removed 5 bases at V and 4 bases at J, leaving 4 bases unmatched. Germline lookup yields CDR1 SQVTM and CDR2 ANQGSEA. The CDR3 consists of 15 residues. For the CDR3, the DNA is TGCAGCGTTCCCCGACTAGCGGGGGGGTACAATGAGCAGTTCTTC. It codes for CSVPRLAGGYNEQFF.

This clonotype has a count of ten or more. This chain joins TRBV4-2 and TRBJ2-5, with D maybe TRBD1 (5 bases). V gave up 0 bases and J gave up 7 bases, with 12 bases separating them. This CDR3 has 14 residues. Germline CDR1 is LGHNA and CDR2 is YNFKEQ. Here the CDR3 reads CASSQEDTQGTQYF. DNA of the CDR3: TGTGCCAGCAGCCAAGAGGATACCCAGGGGACCCAGTACTTC.

The chain uses TRBV5-4 and TRBJ2-3, with TRBD2 matching 9 bases. Germline CDR1 and CDR2: SGHNT and YYREEE (reference sequence). Losses at the gene ends were 6 bases for V and 5 bases for J; bases not matched to a gene: 7. CDR3 length: 14 residues. In DNA, the CDR3 is TGTGCCAGCACCCCAGCGGGGGGAGGAGATACGCAGTATTTT. Protein sequence: CASTPAGGGDTQYF.

This clonotype was detected ten times or more. The CDR3 loop is CASSSQGDVDIQYF. DNA of the CDR3: TGTGCCAGCAGCTCACAGGGTGATGTGGACATTCAGTACTTC. The chain is built from TRBV11-3 and TRBJ2-4; possible D gene TRBD1, 6 bases. Per germline, CDR1 SGHNT and CDR2 YENEEA. The CDR3 contains 14 residues. V lost 4 bases to trimming and J lost 8 bases, with 15 bases between them. The full variable domain, completed using reference TRBV11-3 and TRBJ2-4, is EAGVVQSPRYKIIEKKQPVAFWCNPISGHNTLYWYLQNLGQGPELLIRYENEEAVDDSQLPKDRFSAERLKGVDSTLKIQPAELGDSAVYLCASSSQGDVDIQYFGAGTRLSVL.

This clonotype occurred a few times. This chain uses TRBV27 with TRBJ1-5; TRBD1 matches at 7 bases. Germline CDR1 reads MNHEY; CDR2 reads SMNVEV (reference sequence). The CDR3 runs to 19 residues. V shed 4 bases, J shed 2 bases, and the junction held 17 bases outside the gene matches. CDR3 sequence: CASSSPSRDSERGNQPQHF. The CDR3 nucleotides are TGTGCCAGCAGTTCACCGTCCCGGGACAGCGAGAGGGGCAATCAGCCCCAGCATTTT.

The chain uses TRBV7-2 and TRBJ2-4, with D perhaps TRBD1 or TRBD2 (6 bases each). Germline CDR1 reads SGHTA; CDR2 reads FQGNSA. V dropped 6 bases and J dropped 2 bases, with 20 bases sitting between them. The CDR3 totals 17 residues. Here the CDR3 DNA reads TGTGCCAGCAGTTCCGGTTGGGGGCGGGGATCCAAAAACATTCAGTACTTC. Its translation: CASSSGWGRGSKNIQYF.

This clonotype showed up many times. CDR3 DNA: TGCGCCAGCCACCGGGGGGGCTCAGATACGCAGTATTTT. Encoded protein: CASHRGGSDTQYF. The chain joins TRBV5-1 to TRBJ2-3, with 8 bases aligning to TRBD2. The CDR3 runs to 13 residues. Unmatched junction bases numbered 5, after V lost 7 bases and J lost 4 bases. From germline, CDR1 is SGHRS and CDR2 YFSETQ.

This clonotype has ten or more counts. The CDR3 nucleotides are TGTGCCAGCAGCCCCTACCCTAGGGGATTCGCCTCCTACGAGCAGTACTTC. Translation: CASSPYPRGFASYEQYF. The genes are TRBV4-2 and TRBJ2-7, with D possibly matching TRBD1 (5 bases). Trimming removed 4 bases at V and 0 bases at J, with 19 bases between. This CDR3 comprises 17 residues. Germline lookup yields CDR1 LGHNA and CDR2 YNFKEQ.

This clonotype has a handful of counts. The chain uses TRBV5-6 and TRBJ2-1, with TRBD2 as a possible D gene (5 bases). The CDR3 contains 14 residues. V was trimmed by 3 bases and J by 8 bases, leaving 15 bases between them. Germline V CDR1 and CDR2: SGHDT, YYEEEE. As DNA, the CDR3 is TGTGCCAGCAGCTATTTGACAAGAGGGCATGAGCAGTTCTTC. The encoded protein is CASSYLTRGHEQFF.

This clonotype was picked up many times. The chain is built from TRBV12-3 or TRBV12-4 and TRBJ2-2, with D possibly being TRBD2 (5 bases). The CDR3 extends over 11 amino acids. V lost 10 bases to trimming and J lost 7 bases, with 10 bases between them. CDR3: CATTRVGELFF. CDR3 DNA: TGTGCCACCACTAGGGTCGGGGAGCTGTTTTTT.

In its sample, this clonotype was seen many times. The chain couples TRBV7-8 to TRBJ1-1; D not certain. CDR1 and CDR2 (germline): SGHVS, FQNEAQ. Trimming took 2 bases from V and 11 from J, leaving 12 bases between them. This CDR3 contains 12 residues. Here the CDR3 reads CASSLSRVNAFF. The CDR3 DNA reads TGTGCCAGCAGCTTATCTCGAGTAAATGCTTTCTTT. The complete variable domain, with remaining parts taken from reference TRBV7-8 and TRBJ1-1, reads GAGVSQSPRYKVAKRGQDVALRCDPISGHVSLFWYQQALGQGPEFLTYFQNEAQLDKSGLPSDRFFAERPEGSVSTLKIQRTQQEDSAVYLCASSLSRVNAFFGQGTRLTVV.